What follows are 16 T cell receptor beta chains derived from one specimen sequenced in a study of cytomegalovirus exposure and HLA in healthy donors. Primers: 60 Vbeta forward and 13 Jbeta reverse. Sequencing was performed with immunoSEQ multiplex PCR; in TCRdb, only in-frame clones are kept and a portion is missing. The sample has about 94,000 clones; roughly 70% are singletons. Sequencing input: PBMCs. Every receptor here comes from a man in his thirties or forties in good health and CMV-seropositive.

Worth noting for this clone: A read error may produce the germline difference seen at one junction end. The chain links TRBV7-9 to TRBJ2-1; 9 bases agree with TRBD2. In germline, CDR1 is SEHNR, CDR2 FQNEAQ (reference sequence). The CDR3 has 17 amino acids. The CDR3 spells CSSSSPGASGAYNEQFF. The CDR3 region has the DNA TGTTCCAGCAGCTCCCCAGGTGCTAGCGGGGCCTACAATGAGCAGTTCTTC.

CDR3 bases: TGTGCCAGCAGAAGTCCAGACTATGGCTACACCTTC. This gives the protein CASRSPDYGYTF. This rearrangement joins TRBV28 to TRBJ1-2; the D is unclear. Deletions cut 6 bases from V and 3 bases from J, with 8 bases between. Germline V gives CDR1 MDHEN, CDR2 SYDVKM. The CDR3 is 12 amino acids.

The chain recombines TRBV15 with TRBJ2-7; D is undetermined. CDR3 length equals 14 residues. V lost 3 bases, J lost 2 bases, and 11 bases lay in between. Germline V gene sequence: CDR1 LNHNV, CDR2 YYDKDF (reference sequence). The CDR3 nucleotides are TGTGCCACCAGCAGGGCAGGTAGAACCTACGAGCAGTACTTC. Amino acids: CATSRAGRTYEQYF.

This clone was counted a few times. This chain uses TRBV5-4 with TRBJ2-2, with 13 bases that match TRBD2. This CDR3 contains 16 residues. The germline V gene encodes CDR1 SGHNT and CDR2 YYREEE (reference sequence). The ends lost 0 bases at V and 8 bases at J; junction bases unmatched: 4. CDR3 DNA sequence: TGTGCCAGCAGCTTGGCTACTAGCGGGAGGGCGGGGGAGCTGTTTTTT. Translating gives CASSLATSGRAGELFF. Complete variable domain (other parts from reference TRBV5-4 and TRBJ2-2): ETGVTQSPTHLIKTRGQQVTLRCSSQSGHNTVSWYQQALGQGPQFIFQYYREEENGRGNFPPRFSGLQFPNYSSELNVNALELDDSALYLCASSLATSGRAGELFFGEGSRLTVL.

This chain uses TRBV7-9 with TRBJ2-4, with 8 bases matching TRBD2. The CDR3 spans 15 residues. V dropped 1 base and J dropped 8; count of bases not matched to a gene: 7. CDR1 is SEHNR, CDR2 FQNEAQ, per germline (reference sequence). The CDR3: CASSLEAGRVDIQYF. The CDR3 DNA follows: TGTGCCAGCAGCTTAGAAGCCGGGAGGGTTGACATTCAGTACTTC.

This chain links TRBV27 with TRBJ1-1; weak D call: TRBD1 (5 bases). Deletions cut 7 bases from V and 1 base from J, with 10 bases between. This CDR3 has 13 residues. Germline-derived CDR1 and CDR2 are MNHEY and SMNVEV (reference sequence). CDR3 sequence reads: CASTQTENTEAFF. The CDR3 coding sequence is TGTGCCAGCACGCAGACAGAGAACACTGAAGCTTTCTTT.

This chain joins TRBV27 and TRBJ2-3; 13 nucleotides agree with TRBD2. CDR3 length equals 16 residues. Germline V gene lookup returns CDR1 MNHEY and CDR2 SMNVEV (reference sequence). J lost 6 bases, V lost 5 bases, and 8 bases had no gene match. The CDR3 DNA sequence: TGTGCCAGCAGTCCGGGACTAGCGGGGACAGCGGATACGCAGTATTTT. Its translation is CASSPGLAGTADTQYF.

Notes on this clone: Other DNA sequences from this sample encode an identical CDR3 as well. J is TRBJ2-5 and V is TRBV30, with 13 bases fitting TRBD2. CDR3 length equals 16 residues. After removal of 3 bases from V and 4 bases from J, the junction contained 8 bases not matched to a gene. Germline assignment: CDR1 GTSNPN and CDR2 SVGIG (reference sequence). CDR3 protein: CAWRAPGLAGRETQYF. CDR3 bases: TGTGCCTGGAGAGCCCCGGGACTAGCGGGAAGAGAGACCCAGTACTTC.

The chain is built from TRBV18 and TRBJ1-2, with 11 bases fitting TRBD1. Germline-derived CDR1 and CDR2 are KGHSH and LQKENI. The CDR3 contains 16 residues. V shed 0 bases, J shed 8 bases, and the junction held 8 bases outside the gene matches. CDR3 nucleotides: TGTGCCAGCTCACCACCGCAAGGACAGGGGGCAAGGGGCTACACCTTC. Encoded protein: CASSPPQGQGARGYTF. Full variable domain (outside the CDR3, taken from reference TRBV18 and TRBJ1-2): NAGVMQNPRHLVRRRGQEARLRCSPMKGHSHVYWYRQLPEEGLKFMVYLQKENIIDESGMPKERFSAEFPKEGPSILRIQQVVRGDSAAYFCASSPPQGQGARGYTFGSGTRLTVV.

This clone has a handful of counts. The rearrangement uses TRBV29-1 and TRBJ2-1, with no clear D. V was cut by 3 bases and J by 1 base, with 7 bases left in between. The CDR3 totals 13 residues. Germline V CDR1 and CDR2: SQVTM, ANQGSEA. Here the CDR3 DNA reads TGCAGCGTTGAGGCGGAGTCCTACAATGAGCAGTTCTTC. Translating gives CSVEAESYNEQFF.

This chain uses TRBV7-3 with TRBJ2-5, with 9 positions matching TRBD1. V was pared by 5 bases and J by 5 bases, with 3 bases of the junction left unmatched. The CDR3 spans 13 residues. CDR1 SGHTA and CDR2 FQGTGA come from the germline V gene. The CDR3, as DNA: TGTGCCAGCAGCGTAGACAGGGGGGAGACCCAGTACTTC. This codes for CASSVDRGETQYF.

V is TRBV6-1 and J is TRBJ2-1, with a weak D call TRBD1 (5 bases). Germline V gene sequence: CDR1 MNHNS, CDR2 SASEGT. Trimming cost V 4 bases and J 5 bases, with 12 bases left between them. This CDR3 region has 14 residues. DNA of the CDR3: TGTGCCAGCAGTGTTCAGGGTTCCAACAATGAGCAGTTCTTC. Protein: CASSVQGSNNEQFF.

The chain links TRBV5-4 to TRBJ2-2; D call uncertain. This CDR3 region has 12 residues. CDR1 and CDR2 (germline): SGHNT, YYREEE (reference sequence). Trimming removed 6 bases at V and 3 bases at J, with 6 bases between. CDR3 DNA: TGTGCCAGCACCACTGACACCGGGGAGCTGTTTTTT. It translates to CASTTDTGELFF.

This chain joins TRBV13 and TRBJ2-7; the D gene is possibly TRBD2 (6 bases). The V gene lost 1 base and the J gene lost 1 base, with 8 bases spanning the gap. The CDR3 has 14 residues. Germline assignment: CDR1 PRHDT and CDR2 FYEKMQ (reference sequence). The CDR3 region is CASSLVGGSYEQYF. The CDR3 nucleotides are TGTGCCAGCAGCTTAGTCGGGGGATCCTACGAGCAGTACTTC. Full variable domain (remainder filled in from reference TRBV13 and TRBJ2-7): AAGVIQSPRHLIKEKRETATLKCYPIPRHDTVYWYQQGPGQDPQFLISFYEKMQSDKGSIPDRFSAQQFSDYHSELNMSSLELGDSALYFCASSLVGGSYEQYFGPGTRLTVT.

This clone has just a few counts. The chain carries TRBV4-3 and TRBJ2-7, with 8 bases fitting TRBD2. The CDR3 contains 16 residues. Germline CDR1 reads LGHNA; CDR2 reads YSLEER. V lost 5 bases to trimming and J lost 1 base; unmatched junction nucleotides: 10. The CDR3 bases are TGCGCCAGCAGCGCGCAACTAGCGGCACCTTCCTACGAGCAGTACTTC. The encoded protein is CASSAQLAAPSYEQYF.

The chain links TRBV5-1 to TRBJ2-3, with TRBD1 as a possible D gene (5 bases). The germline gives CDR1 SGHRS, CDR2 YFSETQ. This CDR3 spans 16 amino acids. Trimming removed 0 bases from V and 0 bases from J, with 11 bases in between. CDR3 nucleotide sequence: TGCGCCAGCAGCTTGGTTTTTACAGGCAGCACAGATACGCAGTATTTT. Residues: CASSLVFTGSTDTQYF.